These 11 T cell receptor beta chains were all obtained from the same sample, sequenced in a study of CD8+ T cells in alopecia areata. The treatment was: oral pan-JAK inhibitor, 5-10 mg twice daily. Investigators isolated RNA and reverse transcribed it into cDNA to act as the sequencing template. Using immunoSEQ multiplex PCR, the repertoire was profiled, and TCRdb retains in-frame clones only, with some absent. The table has some 220,000 clones, more than 45% seen once. The source material was CD4+ T cells sorted from blood, sampled at week 4, from a patient treated with tofacitinib. The receptors come from a human donor with alopecia areata.

This clone was counted many times. In nucleotides, the CDR3 is TGTGCCAGCAGCTCCGGACGTACCACTGAAGCTTTCTTT. Translated: CASSSGRTTEAFF. The chain carries TRBV5-6 and TRBJ1-1; D ambiguous. The germline V gene encodes CDR1 SGHDT and CDR2 YYEEEE. The CDR3 spans 13 residues. Trimming took off 3 bases at V and 4 bases at J, with 10 bases between the two ends.

In nucleotides, the CDR3 is TGTGCCTGGAGCCGGACACAGGAGCAGTACTTC. Amino acid sequence: CAWSRTQEQYF. The chain couples TRBV30 to TRBJ2-7; tentatively, D is TRBD1 (5 bases). The germline V gene has CDR1 GTSNPN and CDR2 SVGIG (reference sequence). V was pared by 3 bases and J by 7 bases, with 10 bases between. CDR3 length: 11 residues.

The rearrangement joins TRBV30 to TRBJ2-7, with D possibly being TRBD1 (6 bases). CDR1 and CDR2 from the germline V gene are GTSNPN and SVGIG (reference sequence). This CDR3 contains 14 residues. Trimming took off 4 bases at V and 5 bases at J, with 18 bases between the two ends. Here the CDR3 DNA reads TGTGCCTGGAACAGGGCAGGAGCAGATGACGAGCAGTACTTC. Its protein product is CAWNRAGADDEQYF. The full variable domain, completed using reference TRBV30 and TRBJ2-7, is SQTIHQWPATLVQPVGSPLSLECTVEGTSNPNLYWYRQAAGRGLQLLFYSVGIGQISSEVPQNLSASRPQDRQFILSSKKLLLSDSGFYLCAWNRAGADDEQYFGPGTRLTVT.

This chain connects TRBV10-3 to TRBJ2-7; D may be TRBD2 (5 bases). Germline V gene lookup returns CDR1 ENHRY and CDR2 SYGVKD. The ends were cut back, 1 base at V and 5 bases at J, with 9 bases in the middle. The CDR3 totals 13 residues. CDR3 in amino acids: CAISELGGHEQYF. As DNA, the CDR3 is TGTGCCATCAGTGAGTTAGGAGGTCACGAGCAGTACTTC.

This sequence joins TRBV5-6 and TRBJ2-1; 13 nucleotides agree with TRBD2. CDR3 length equals 16 residues. Trimming cost V 3 bases and J 7 bases; bases outside gene matches: 7. Germline V gene sequence: CDR1 SGHDT, CDR2 YYEEEE. CDR3 nucleotide sequence: TGTGCCAGCAGCTACTGGACTAGCGGGGGAGGGAATGAGCAGTTCTTC. Amino acid sequence: CASSYWTSGGGNEQFF.

This chain uses TRBV29-1 with TRBJ2-1, with unresolved D. This CDR3 spans 15 amino acids. The ends were cut back, 4 bases at V and 7 bases at J, with 20 bases in the middle. Germline values: CDR1 SQVTM, CDR2 ANQGSEA. CDR3 coding DNA: TGCAGCGTTGGCCAGCTATTGAACCCTGGGAATGAGCAGTTCTTC. Protein sequence: CSVGQLLNPGNEQFF.

This clone was seen a few times. The rearrangement uses TRBV11-1 and TRBJ2-2, with D maybe TRBD1 (5 bases). Trimming cost V 3 bases and J 8 bases, with 13 bases left between them. The germline V gene has CDR1 SGHAT and CDR2 FQDESV (reference sequence). The CDR3 spans 14 residues. The CDR3 reads CASSFEAGSGELFF. The DNA for the CDR3 is TGTGCCAGCAGCTTTGAGGCAGGGTCTGGGGAGCTGTTTTTT.

This clone was counted a few times. This chain connects TRBV27 to TRBJ1-2, with D possibly being TRBD1 (5 bases). With 5 bases removed from V and 1 base from J, the gap between germline ends came to 17 bases. The V gene's germline CDR1 is MNHEY and CDR2 SMNVEV (reference sequence). This CDR3 has 16 residues. This chain's CDR3 is CASSLSRTNFNYGYTF. In DNA form, the CDR3 reads TGTGCCAGCAGTCTCTCGCGGACAAATTTTAACTATGGCTACACCTTC.

The CDR3 nucleotides are TGTGCCAGCAGCTTAGCCCGGGGAGGGAATCAGCCCCAGCATTTT. This gives the protein CASSLARGGNQPQHF. This chain connects TRBV7-2 to TRBJ1-5; D ambiguous. CDR3 size: 15 residues. The ends were cut back, 0 bases at V and 4 bases at J, with 10 bases in the middle. CDR1 is SGHTA and CDR2 is FQGNSA in the germline V gene.

The chain joins TRBV6-5 to TRBJ1-1, with D possibly matching TRBD1 (5 bases). Trimming took 10 bases from V and 4 from J, leaving 19 bases between them. CDR1 and CDR2 (germline): MNHEY, SVGAGI. CDR3 length: 14 amino acids. In nucleotides, the CDR3 is TGTGCCACCCGGGCTAGTCCGAGGGGCACTGAAGCTTTCTTT. It yields the protein CATRASPRGTEAFF.

For this clone: The same CDR3 arises from other DNA sequences in this sample as well. This chain uses TRBV29-1 with TRBJ2-3; 8 bases line up with TRBD2. Looked up from germline, CDR1 is SQVTM and CDR2 is ANQGSEA. The CDR3 consists of 13 residues. V was clipped by 3 bases and J by 1 base; unmatched bases: 0. The CDR3 region has the DNA TGCAGCGTTGAGCGGGGGGGCACAGATACGCAGTATTTT. Amino acid sequence: CSVERGGTDTQYF.